This T cell receptor (beta chain) was profiled in a study of identical twins. General study results and limits: Out-of-frame alpha sequences shared by twins were enriched for low generation probability.

Ten or more counts support this clonotype. The antigen is undetermined. TCRdb re-analysed the 5' RACE reads in MiXCR, keeping a single row per CDR3 protein. The repertoire includes fewer than 550,000 distinct CDR3 sequences, more than 13% of them detected once, and approximately 1% sits in the top ten. Between the trimmed V and J ends, which lost 5 bases and 1 base, there was a span of 9 bases. The CDR3 runs to 15 residues. The sample was also reused in another study, on yellow fever vaccine responses in identical twins.

The rearrangement links TRBV12-3 or TRBV12-4 to TRBJ2-6, with no clear D. This clonotype was obtained from a woman aged 18-30 years in good health. What was sequenced was CD4+ T cells sorted from blood. The CDR3 spells CASSIYRSGANVLTF. The CDR3 DNA reads TGTGCCAGCAGTATTTATCGATCTGGGGCCAACGTCCTGACTTTC.